The following is a T cell receptor beta chain sequence with its context. The antigen is undetermined. Using immunoSEQ multiplex PCR, the repertoire was profiled, and TCRdb retains in-frame clones only, with some absent. The sample lists more than 45,000 clones, more than 75% seen once, with about an eighth in the top ten. CD4+ T cells were isolated after around ten days of culture. This individual contracted SARS-CoV-2 between March and December 2020, as verified by PCR. This sample was included in a study of vaccination effects on CD4 cells after COVID-19. As for the study in general: Sequencing in the ViraFEST assay came after antigen-specific CD4+ T cells had been expanded with viral peptide pools, which were used to stimulate PBMC. BNT162b2 vaccine or mRNA-1273 vaccine was given to participants in two doses. A couple of convalescent patients each provided a sample, at 16 days and at one week before vaccination.

The sequence was collected from a human donor who had a prior SARS-CoV-2 infection. Sequenced material: CD4+ T cells from PBMCs cultured without peptide, taken before COVID-19 vaccination.

As DNA, the CDR3 is TGTGCCAGCAGCAAAGTTCAGCCGGGACTAGAGGAGATACATGAGCAGTTCTTC. This sequence encodes CASSKVQPGLEEIHEQFF. V usage is TRBV21-1 and J usage is TRBJ2-1; TRBD2, as called in the table, went unchecked against the DNA. TRBV21-1 corresponds to a pseudogene. The CDR3 contains 18 residues.